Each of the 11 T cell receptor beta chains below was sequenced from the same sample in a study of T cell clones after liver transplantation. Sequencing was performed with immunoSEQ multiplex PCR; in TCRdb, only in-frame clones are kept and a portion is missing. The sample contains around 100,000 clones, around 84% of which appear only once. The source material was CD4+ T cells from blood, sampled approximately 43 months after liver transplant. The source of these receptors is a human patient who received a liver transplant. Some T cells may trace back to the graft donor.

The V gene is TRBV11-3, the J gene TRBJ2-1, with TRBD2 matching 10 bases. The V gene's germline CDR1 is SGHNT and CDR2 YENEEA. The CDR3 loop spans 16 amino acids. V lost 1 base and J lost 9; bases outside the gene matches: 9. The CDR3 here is CASSLVGLAGAGEQFF. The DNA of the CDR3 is TGTGCCAGCAGCTTAGTAGGTCTAGCGGGAGCAGGTGAGCAGTTCTTC.

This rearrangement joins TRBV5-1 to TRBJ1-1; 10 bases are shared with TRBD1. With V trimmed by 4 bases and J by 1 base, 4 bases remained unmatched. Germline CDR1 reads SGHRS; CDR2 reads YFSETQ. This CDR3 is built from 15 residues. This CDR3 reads CASSTRDRGNTEAFF. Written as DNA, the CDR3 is TGCGCCAGCAGCACCAGGGACAGGGGGAACACTGAAGCTTTCTTT.

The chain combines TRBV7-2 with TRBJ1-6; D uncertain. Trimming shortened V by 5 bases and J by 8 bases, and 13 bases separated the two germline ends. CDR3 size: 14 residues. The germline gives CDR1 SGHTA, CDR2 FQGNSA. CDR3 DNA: TGTGCCAGCAGCACCCGGGTGGCCGATTCACCCCTCCACTTT. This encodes CASSTRVADSPLHF.

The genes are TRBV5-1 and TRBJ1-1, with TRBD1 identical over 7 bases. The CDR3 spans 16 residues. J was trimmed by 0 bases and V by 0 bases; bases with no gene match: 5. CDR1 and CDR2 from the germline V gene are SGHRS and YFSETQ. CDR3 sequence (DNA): TGCGCCAGCAGCTTGGCCCAGACAGGGCTGAACACTGAAGCTTTCTTT. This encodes CASSLAQTGLNTEAFF. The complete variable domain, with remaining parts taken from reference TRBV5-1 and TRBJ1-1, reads KAGVTQTPRYLIKTRGQQVTLSCSPISGHRSVSWYQQTPGQGLQFLFEYFSETQRNKGNFPGRFSGRQFSNSRSEMNVSTLELGDSALYLCASSLAQTGLNTEAFFGQGTRLTVV.

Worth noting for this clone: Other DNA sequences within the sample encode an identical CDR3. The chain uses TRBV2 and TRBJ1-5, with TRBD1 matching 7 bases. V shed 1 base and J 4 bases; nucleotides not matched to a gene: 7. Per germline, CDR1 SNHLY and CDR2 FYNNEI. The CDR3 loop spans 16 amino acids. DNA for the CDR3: TGTGCCAGCAGTGAAGGGACAGGCGGAGGGAATCAGCCCCAGCATTTT. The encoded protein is CASSEGTGGGNQPQHF.

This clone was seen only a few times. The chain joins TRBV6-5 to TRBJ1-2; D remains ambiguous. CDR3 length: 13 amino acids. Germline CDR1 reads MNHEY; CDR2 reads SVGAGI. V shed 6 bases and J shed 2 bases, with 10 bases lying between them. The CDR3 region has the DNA TGTGCCAGCAGGGACTATTCCAACTATGGCTACACCTTC. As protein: CASRDYSNYGYTF.

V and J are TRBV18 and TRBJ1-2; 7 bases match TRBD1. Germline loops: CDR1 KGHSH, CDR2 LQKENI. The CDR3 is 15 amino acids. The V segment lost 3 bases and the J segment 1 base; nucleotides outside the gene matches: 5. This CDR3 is CASSPRQGFNYGYTF. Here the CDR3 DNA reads TGTGCCAGCTCACCGAGACAGGGTTTTAACTATGGCTACACCTTC.

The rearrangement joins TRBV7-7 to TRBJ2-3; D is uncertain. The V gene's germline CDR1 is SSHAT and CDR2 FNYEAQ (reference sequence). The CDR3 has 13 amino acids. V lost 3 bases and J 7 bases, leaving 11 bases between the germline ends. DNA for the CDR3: TGTGCCAGCAGCTTCGCGTACGATCATACGCAGTATTTT. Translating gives CASSFAYDHTQYF.

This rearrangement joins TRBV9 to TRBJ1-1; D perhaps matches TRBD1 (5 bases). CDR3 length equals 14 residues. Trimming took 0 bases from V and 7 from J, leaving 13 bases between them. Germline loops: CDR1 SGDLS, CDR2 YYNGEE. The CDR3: CASSVVGDRGEAFF. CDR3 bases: TGTGCCAGCAGCGTAGTAGGGGATCGAGGTGAAGCTTTCTTT.

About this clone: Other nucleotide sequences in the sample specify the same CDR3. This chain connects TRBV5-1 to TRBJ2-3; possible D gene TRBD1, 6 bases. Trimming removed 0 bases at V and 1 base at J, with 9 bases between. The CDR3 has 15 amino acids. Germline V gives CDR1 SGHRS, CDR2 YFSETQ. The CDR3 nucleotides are TGCGCCAGCAGCTTGGCGGCAGGGGGCACAGATACGCAGTATTTT. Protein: CASSLAAGGTDTQYF.

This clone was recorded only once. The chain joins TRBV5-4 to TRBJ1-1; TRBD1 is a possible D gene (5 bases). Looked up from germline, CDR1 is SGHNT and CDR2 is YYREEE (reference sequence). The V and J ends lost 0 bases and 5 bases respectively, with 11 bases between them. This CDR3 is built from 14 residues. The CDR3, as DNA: TGTGCCAGCAGCTTGGGGGGCGTGGAGACTGAAGCTTTCTTT. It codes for CASSLGGVETEAFF.